The rows below give T cell receptor beta chains drawn from one sample of a study of T cell responses to AZD1222 COVID-19 vaccine. Method: immunoSEQ multiplex PCR; TCRdb's copy keeps in-frame clones and lacks some. The table shows 100,000 to 140,000 clones, with roughly 90% occurring only once. Here the sequenced sample was peripheral blood, taken 28 days after the second AZD1222 dose. The receptor source for this set is an adult who received the AZD1222 COVID-19 vaccine. Both conserved end residues are part of each CDR3. The D gene is left open where the match is weak. Clone size is not always given. Where it is, it says once, few, many or a class for expanded clones.

J: TRBJ1-6
V: TRBV7-2
size: .
D: .
CDR3: CASSLPGSPLHF
DNA: TGTGCCAGCAGCTTACCGGGTTCACCCCTCCACTTT

J: TRBJ2-1
V: TRBV3-1/TRBV3-2
size: .
D: TRBD2
CDR3: CASSQLAILAGVRNEQFF
DNA: TGTGCCAGCAGCCAACTCGCCATCCTAGCGGGAGTACGGAATGAGCAGTTCTTC

J: TRBJ1-5
V: TRBV27
size: .
D: .
CDR3: CASGVVVNQPQHF
DNA: TGTGCCAGCGGTGTAGTTGTAAATCAGCCCCAGCATTTT

J: TRBJ2-5
V: TRBV5-1
size: .
D: .
CDR3: CASSLAGQRQETQYF
DNA: TGCGCCAGCAGCTTGGCAGGTCAGAGGCAAGAGACCCAGTACTTC

J: TRBJ1-5
V: TRBV5-6
size: .
D: .
CDR3: CASSLAVGNRNQPQHF
DNA: TGTGCCAGCAGCTTGGCCGTTGGAAATCGCAATCAGCCCCAGCATTTT

J: TRBJ2-7
V: TRBV4-1
size: .
D: .
CDR3: CASSPGRLYEQYF
DNA: TGCGCCAGCAGCCCGGGACGGCTATACGAGCAGTACTTC

J: TRBJ2-3
V: TRBV9
size: .
D: TRBD2
CDR3: CASSVGLAGGPSTDTQYF
DNA: TGTGCCAGCAGCGTAGGACTAGCGGGGGGTCCAAGCACAGATACGCAGTATTTT

J: TRBJ1-4
V: TRBV6-5
size: .
D: .
CDR3: CASSWQGNEKLFF
DNA: TGTGCCAGCAGTTGGCAGGGGAATGAAAAACTGTTTTTT

J: TRBJ1-1
V: TRBV2
size: .
D: .
CDR3: CAIHAGSSRITGSTFF
DNA: TGTGCCATCCACGCAGGGTCGTCCAGGATTACCGGCTCCACTTTCTTT

J: TRBJ1-2
V: TRBV11-2
size: .
D: TRBD1
CDR3: CASRGTGGAYGYTF
DNA: TGTGCCAGCAGAGGGACAGGGGGCGCTTATGGCTACACCTTC

J: TRBJ1-1
V: TRBV29-1
size: few
D: TRBD1
CDR3: CSVTTGGANTEAFF
DNA: TGCAGCGTTACTACAGGGGGCGCGAACACTGAAGCTTTCTTT

J: TRBJ1-2
V: TRBV4-1
size: .
D: .
CDR3: CASSHNIQLANYGYTF
DNA: TGCGCCAGCAGCCATAATATACAGCTTGCTAACTATGGCTACACCTTC

J: TRBJ2-7
V: TRBV27
size: .
D: .
CDR3: CASSFSSGSYEQYF
DNA: TGTGCCAGCAGTTTTTCCAGCGGCTCCTACGAGCAGTACTTC

J: TRBJ2-1
V: TRBV4-2
size: many
D: TRBD2
CDR3: CASSQEGTSGSEEQFF
DNA: TGTGCCAGCAGCCAAGAAGGCACTAGCGGGAGTGAGGAGCAGTTCTTC

J: TRBJ1-5
V: TRBV28
size: .
D: .
CDR3: CASSSGYEPQHF
DNA: TGTGCCAGCAGCTCTGGTTATGAGCCCCAGCATTTT

J: TRBJ1-3
V: TRBV3-1/TRBV3-2
size: .
D: .
CDR3: CASSQVVRAGNTIYF
DNA: TGTGCCAGCAGCCAAGTCGTCAGGGCTGGAAACACCATATATTTT

J: TRBJ1-3
V: TRBV19
size: .
D: TRBD1
CDR3: CASSADRASGNTIYF
DNA: TGTGCCAGTAGTGCCGACAGGGCCTCTGGAAACACCATATATTTT

J: TRBJ2-2
V: TRBV11-2
size: .
D: .
CDR3: CASTLPQGPNTGELFF
DNA: TGTGCCAGCACCTTACCCCAGGGACCGAACACCGGGGAGCTGTTTTTT

J: TRBJ1-2
V: TRBV5-4
size: .
D: .
CDR3: CASSGPSGYTF
DNA: TGTGCCAGCAGCGGCCCGAGCGGCTACACCTTC

J: TRBJ2-7
V: TRBV23-1
size: .
D: TRBD1
CDR3: CASSPSSGTGSYEQYF
DNA: TGCGCCAGCAGTCCGTCCTCCGGGACAGGATCCTACGAGCAGTACTTC

J: TRBJ2-5
V: TRBV27
size: .
D: .
CDR3: CASSFSSPGTQYF
DNA: TGTGCCAGCAGTTTCTCTAGCCCCGGGACCCAGTACTTC

J: TRBJ2-3
V: TRBV19
size: .
D: .
CDR3: CASSRTSYQFSSTDTQYF
DNA: TGTGCCAGTAGTAGAACTAGCTACCAATTTTCTAGCACAGATACGCAGTATTTT